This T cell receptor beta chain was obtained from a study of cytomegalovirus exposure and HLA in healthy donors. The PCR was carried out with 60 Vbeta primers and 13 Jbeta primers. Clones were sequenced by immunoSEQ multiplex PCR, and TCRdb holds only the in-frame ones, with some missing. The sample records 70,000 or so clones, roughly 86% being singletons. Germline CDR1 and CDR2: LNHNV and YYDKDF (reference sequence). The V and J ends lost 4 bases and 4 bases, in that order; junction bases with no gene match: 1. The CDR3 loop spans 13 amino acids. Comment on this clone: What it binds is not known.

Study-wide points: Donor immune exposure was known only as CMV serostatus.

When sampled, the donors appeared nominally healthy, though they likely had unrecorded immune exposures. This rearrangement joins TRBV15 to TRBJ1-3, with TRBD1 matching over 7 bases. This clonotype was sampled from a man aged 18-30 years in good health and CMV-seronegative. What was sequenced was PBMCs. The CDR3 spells CATSTTGGNTIYF. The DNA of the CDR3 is TGTGCCACCAGCACGACAGGGGGAAACACCATATATTTT.